The source of this T cell receptor beta chain is a study of blood T cell repertoires in COVID-19. Study background: Italy, Spain and the United States were the sources of the convalescent and acute COVID-19 samples. Nucleic acid was either cDNA or gDNA, and it came from T cells, B-cell-depleted T cells, or PBMCs.

Per the authors' pipeline: Amplified reference gene primers provided the basis for estimating nucleated cell counts. Generated by immunoSEQ multiplex PCR, the TCRdb table keeps only in-frame clones and is missing some. V and J calls and clone size are as listed in that table; D and trimming were resolved from the DNA. Among 90,000 to 150,000 clones listed, 70% to 80% were seen once. CDR3 length: 17 residues. The trim removed 2 bases at V and 3 bases at J, leaving 9 bases unmatched. CDR1 and CDR2 from the germline V gene are KGHSH and LQKENI. The sequence came from a man aged 50 or older with acute or convalescent COVID-19. The chain couples TRBV18 to TRBJ2-1, with 8 bases matching TRBD2. The sequenced sample consisted of peripheral blood. The CDR3, as DNA: TGTGCCAGCTCACCAATCGGCGGGAGGCGGAACTACAATGAGCAGTTCTTC. Protein: CASSPIGGRRNYNEQFF.